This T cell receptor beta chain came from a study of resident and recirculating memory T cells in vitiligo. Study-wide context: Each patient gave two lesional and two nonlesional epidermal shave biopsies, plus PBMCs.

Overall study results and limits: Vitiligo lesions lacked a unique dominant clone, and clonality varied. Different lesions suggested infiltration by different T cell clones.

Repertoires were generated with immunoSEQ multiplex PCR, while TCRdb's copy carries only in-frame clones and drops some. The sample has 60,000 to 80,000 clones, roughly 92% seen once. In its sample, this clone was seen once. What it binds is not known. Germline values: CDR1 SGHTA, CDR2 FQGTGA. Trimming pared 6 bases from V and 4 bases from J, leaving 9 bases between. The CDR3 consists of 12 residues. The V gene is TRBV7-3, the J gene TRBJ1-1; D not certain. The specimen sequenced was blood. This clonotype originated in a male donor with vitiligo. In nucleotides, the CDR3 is TGTGCCAGCAGGGGCCCATTCACTGAAGCTTTCTTT. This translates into CASRGPFTEAFF.